This T cell receptor beta chain was recovered during a study of cytomegalovirus exposure and HLA in healthy donors. A few counts support this clone. The PCR was carried out with 60 Vbeta primers and 13 Jbeta primers. Profiled with immunoSEQ multiplex PCR; TCRdb holds only in-frame clones, not every one. The data show 150,000 to 200,000 clones, 75% to 90% seen once. Sequences were obtained from PBMCs. The sequence derives from a male donor in good health and CMV-seropositive.

CDR3 sequence: CASSQEGGQSQPQHF. CDR3 in DNA: TGCGCCAGCAGCCAAGAGGGGGGGCAGTCTCAGCCCCAGCATTTT. The gene calls are TRBV4-3 and TRBJ1-5; possibly TRBD1 for D (6 bases). Germline CDR1 and CDR2: LGHNA and YSLEER. The CDR3 spans 15 residues. The V and J ends lost 0 bases and 6 bases respectively, with 12 bases between them.